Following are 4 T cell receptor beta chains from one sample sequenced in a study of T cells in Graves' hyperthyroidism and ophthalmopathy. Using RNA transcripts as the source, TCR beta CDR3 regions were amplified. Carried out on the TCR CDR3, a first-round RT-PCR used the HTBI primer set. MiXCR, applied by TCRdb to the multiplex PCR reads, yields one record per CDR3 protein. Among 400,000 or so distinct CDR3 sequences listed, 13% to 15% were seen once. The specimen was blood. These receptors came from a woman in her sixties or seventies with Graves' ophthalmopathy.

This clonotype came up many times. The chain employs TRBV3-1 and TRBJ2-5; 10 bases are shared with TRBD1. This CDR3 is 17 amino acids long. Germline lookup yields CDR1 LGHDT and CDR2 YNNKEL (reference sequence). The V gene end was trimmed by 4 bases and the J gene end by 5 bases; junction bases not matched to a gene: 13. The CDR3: CASSPAPGTGVSETQYF. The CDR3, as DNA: TGTGCCAGCAGCCCAGCCCCCGGGACAGGGGTTTCGGAGACCCAGTACTTC.

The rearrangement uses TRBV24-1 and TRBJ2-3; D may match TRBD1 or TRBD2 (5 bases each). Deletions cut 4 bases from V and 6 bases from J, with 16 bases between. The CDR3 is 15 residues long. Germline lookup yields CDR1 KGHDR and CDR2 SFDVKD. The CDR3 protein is CATSEPGTPADTQYF. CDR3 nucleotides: TGTGCCACCAGTGAACCCGGGACCCCCGCGGATACGCAGTATTTT.

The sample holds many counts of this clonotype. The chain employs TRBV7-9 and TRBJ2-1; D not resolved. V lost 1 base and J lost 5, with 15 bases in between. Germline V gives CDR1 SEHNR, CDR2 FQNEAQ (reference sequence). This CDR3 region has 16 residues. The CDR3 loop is CASSLVGLATNNEQFF. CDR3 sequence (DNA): TGTGCCAGCAGCTTAGTAGGCCTTGCTACGAACAATGAGCAGTTCTTC.

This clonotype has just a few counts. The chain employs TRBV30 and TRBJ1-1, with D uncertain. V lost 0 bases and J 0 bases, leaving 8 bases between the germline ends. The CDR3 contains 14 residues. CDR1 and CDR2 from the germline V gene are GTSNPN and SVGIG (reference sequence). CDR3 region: CAWSVQSLNTEAFF. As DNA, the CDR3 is TGTGCCTGGAGTGTACAAAGTCTGAACACTGAAGCTTTCTTT.